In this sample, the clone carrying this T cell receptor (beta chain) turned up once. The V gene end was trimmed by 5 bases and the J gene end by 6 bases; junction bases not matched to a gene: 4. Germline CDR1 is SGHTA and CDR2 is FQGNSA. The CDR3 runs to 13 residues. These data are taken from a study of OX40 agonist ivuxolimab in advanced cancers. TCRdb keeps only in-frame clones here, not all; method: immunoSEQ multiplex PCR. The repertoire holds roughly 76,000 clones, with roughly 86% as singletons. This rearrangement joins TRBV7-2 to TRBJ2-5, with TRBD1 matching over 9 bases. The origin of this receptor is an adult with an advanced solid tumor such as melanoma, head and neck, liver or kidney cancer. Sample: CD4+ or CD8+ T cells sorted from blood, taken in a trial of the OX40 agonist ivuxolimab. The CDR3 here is CASSPDRGKTQYF. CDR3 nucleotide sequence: TGTGCCAGCAGCCCAGACAGGGGGAAGACCCAGTACTTC.